This entry describes one T cell receptor (beta chain). The antigen remains undetermined. Profiled with immunoSEQ multiplex PCR; TCRdb holds only in-frame clones, not every one. The sample yields 170,000 or so clones, around 81% seen once. This specimen comes from a study of cytomegalovirus exposure and HLA in healthy donors. With 7 bases clipped from V and 7 bases from J, the junction kept 8 bases outside the gene matches. The CDR3 consists of 15 residues. Germline CDR1 and CDR2: MNHNS and SASEGT. Study-wide findings and caveats: Both high specificity and high sensitivity reportedly marked the classifier's diagnosis of cytomegalovirus status. The dataset shows that most TCR sequences were rare, while some public TCRs occurred in many donors.

Sequencing used PBMCs. The sequence was collected from a woman aged 18-29 years in good health and CMV-seropositive. This chain connects TRBV6-1 to TRBJ1-6, with 9 bases lining up with TRBD1. CDR3: CASKKDRGRNSPLHF. The DNA of the CDR3 is TGTGCCAGCAAAAAGGACAGGGGACGAAATTCACCCCTCCACTTT.